This TCR beta chain originates from a study of T-cell memory formation after mild COVID-19 (TCRdb year 2021). Context from the whole study: TCR sequence clusters from the two donors were largely donor specific. The cohort comprised two young, previously healthy adult volunteers, one female and one male. In a couple of donors, T-cell clones that expanded and contracted after mild COVID-19 were tracked by sequencing TCRalpha and TCRbeta repertoires over time. What the work shows at the level of the full study, not this receptor alone: From day 15 to 85, contracting clones showed balanced CD4/CD8 phenotypes, whereas a second wave of clones that expanded from day 15 to 37 leaned towards CD4+. Contracting CD4+ clones were found mainly in CM and EM memory subsets, while CD8+ clones were enriched in EMRA. SARS-CoV-2 specificity of the second-wave clones peaking on day 37 was not confirmed. Only a couple of mild cases were covered in the study, and larger cohorts including severe cases with pre-infection samples were considered necessary. Some responding clones were detected in pre-infection memory, suggesting pre-existing cross-reactive memory T cells joined the SARS-CoV-2 response.

On this clonotype itself: Its recognized antigen is unknown. Base qualities are not at hand, and no much larger clone is one base apart.

Inclusive of the bounding cysteine and phenylalanine, the CDR3 is 14 residues long. Only CDR3 DNA is held: 42 bases, read in frame from base 1. Trimming takes 1 base from V and 5 bases from J, and the germline ends sit 9 bases apart. The germline V gene provides CDR1 SGDLS and CDR2 YYNGEE. Ficoll-Paque density gradient centrifugation was used to isolate PBMCs. Sequenced using an Illumina NovaSeq 6000. TCRalpha and TCRbeta cDNA libraries were built by 5'RACE with constant-segment primers, adding sample barcodes and unique molecular identifiers. RNA was extracted from every sample with Trizol reagent. Library amplification was performed in two PCR steps, and a second sample barcode and Illumina TruSeq adapters were introduced in the second step. Sequencing of libraries was performed on an Illumina NovaSeq with 2 x 150 bp paired-end reads. Processing in the source paper ran as follows. The reads were demultiplexed and collapsed into UMI-guided consensus sequences using migec v1.2.7. Using mixcr v2.1.11, the UMI consensuses were aligned to TRA and TRB V and J templates and assembled into clonotypes. Clonotypes were classified as expanded or contracted when called significant by both edgeR and NoisET, with noise models trained on biological replicates. For edgeR calls, the thresholds were a false discovery rate-adjusted p below 0.01 and a log2 fold-change of 1. As an exploratory analysis of dynamics, max-normalized trajectories of the 1000 most abundant clonotypes were examined by PCA with hierarchical clustering. Each responding clone was given a CD4 or CD8 phenotype based on the CD4+ and CD8+ repertoires, which had been sequenced separately. TCRdb reran the public reads through fastp at Q25 and MiXCR, keeping productive beta chains. Every entry covers one CDR3 protein and lists the most common genes and DNA from its rows. The V and J calls and clone size come from TCRdb's table, not from the authors' own analysis. The sample includes around 200,000 distinct CDR3 sequences, with around 27% observed a single time. The leading ten clones occupy 9.5% to 12% of the sample.

The V gene is TRBV9 and the J gene is TRBJ2-2; the D segment could be TRBD2, given 7 matching bases. The clonotype was recovered from an adult woman who had mild COVID-19 (a few samples of this study predate the infection). The sample titles of this study are shuffled in the database, so cell type and time point are left out; the donor was told from shared clones. Sequencing was performed on PBMCs or a T cell subset sorted from them (not recorded which). The CDR3: CASSVRGGTGELFF. The DNA sequence reads TGTGCCAGCAGCGTAAGGGGGGGGACCGGGGAGCTGTTTTTT. Reference TRBV9 and TRBJ2-2 proteins supply the regions before and after the CDR3; the full variable domain is: DSGVTQTPKHLITATGQRVTLRCSPRSGDLSVYWYQQSLDQGLQFLIQYYNGEERAKGNILERFSAQQFPDLHSELNLSSLELGDSALYFCASSVRGGTGELFFGEGSRLTVL.